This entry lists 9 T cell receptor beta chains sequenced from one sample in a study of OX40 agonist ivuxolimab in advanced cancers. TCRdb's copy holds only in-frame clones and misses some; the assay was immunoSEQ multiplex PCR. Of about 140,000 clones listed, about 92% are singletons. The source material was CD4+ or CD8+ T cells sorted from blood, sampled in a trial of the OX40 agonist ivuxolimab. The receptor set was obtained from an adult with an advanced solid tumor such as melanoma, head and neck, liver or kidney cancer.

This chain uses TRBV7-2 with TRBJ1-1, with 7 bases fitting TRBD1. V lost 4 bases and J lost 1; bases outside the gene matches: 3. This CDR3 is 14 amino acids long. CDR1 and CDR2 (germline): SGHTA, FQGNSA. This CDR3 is CASSSRTGNTEAFF. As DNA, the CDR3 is TGTGCCAGCAGCTCTAGGACAGGGAACACTGAAGCTTTCTTT.

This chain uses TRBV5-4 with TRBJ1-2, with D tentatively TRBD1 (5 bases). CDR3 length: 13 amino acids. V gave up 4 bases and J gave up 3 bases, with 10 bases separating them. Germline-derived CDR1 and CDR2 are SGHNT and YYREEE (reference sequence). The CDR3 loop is CASSPTADYGYTF. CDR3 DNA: TGTGCCAGCAGCCCGACAGCGGACTATGGCTACACCTTC.

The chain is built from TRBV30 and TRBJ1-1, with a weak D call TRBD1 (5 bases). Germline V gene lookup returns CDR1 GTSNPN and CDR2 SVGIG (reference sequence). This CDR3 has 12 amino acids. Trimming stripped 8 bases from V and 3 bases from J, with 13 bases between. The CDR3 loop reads CARTPGDTEAFF. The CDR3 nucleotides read TGTGCCCGGACACCCGGGGACACTGAAGCTTTCTTT.

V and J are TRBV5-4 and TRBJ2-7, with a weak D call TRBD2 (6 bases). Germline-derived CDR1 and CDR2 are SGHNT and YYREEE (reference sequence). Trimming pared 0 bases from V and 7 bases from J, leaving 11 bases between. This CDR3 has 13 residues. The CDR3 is CASSLAEGTEQYF. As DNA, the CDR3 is TGTGCCAGCAGCTTGGCCGAAGGGACTGAGCAGTACTTC.

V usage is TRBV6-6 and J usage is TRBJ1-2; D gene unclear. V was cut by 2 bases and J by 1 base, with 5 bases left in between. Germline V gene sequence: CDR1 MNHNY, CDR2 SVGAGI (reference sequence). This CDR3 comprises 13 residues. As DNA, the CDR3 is TGTGCCAGCAGTTACCCCCTTAACTATGGCTACACCTTC. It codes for CASSYPLNYGYTF.

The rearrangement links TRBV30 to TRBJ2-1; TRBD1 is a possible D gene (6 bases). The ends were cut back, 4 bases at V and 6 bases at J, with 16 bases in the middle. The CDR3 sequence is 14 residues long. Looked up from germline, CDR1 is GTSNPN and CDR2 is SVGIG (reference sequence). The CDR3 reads CAWIRRRGGNEQFF. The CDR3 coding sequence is TGTGCCTGGATTCGGCGACGAGGGGGCAATGAGCAGTTCTTC. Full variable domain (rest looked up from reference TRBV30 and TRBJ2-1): SQTIHQWPATLVQPVGSPLSLECTVEGTSNPNLYWYRQAAGRGLQLLFYSVGIGQISSEVPQNLSASRPQDRQFILSSKKLLLSDSGFYLCAWIRRRGGNEQFFGPGTRLTVL.

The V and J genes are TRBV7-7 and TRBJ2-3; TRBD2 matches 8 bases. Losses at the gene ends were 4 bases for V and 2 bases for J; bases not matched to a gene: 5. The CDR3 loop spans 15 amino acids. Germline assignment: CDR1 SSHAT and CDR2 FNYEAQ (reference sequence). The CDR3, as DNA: TGTGCCAGCAGCTCCGGACTAGCCAACACAGATACGCAGTATTTT. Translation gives CASSSGLANTDTQYF.

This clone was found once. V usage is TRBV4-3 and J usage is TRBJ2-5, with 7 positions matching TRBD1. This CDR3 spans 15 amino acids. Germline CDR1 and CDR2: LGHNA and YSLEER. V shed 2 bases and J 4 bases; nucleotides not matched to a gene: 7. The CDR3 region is CASSQRQGRIETQYF. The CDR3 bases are TGCGCCAGCAGCCAAAGACAGGGCCGGATAGAGACCCAGTACTTC.

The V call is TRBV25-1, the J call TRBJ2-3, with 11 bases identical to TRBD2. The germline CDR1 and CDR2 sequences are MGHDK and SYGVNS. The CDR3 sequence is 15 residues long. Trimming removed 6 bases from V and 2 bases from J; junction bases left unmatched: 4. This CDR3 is CASSLAGGATDTQYF. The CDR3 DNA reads TGTGCCAGCAGCCTAGCGGGGGGAGCCACAGATACGCAGTATTTT.